This T cell receptor (beta chain) was documented in a study of blood T cell repertoires in COVID-19. Method: immunoSEQ multiplex PCR; TCRdb's copy keeps in-frame clones and lacks some. This table holds over 150,000 clones, approximately 83% found once. This clone was observed once. This CDR3 spans 14 amino acids. J was trimmed by 4 bases and V by 7 bases; bases with no gene match: 6. The germline V gene encodes CDR1 WSHSY and CDR2 SAAADI. Sequenced input: peripheral blood. The receptor was derived from a woman aged 40 to 50 with COVID-19, enrolled during active disease. V usage is TRBV10-2 and J usage is TRBJ1-5; 8 bases line up with TRBD1. This chain's CDR3 is CASTDRGGNQPQHF. The CDR3 nucleotides are TGCGCCAGCACTGACAGGGGAGGGAATCAGCCCCAGCATTTT.